This T cell receptor beta chain is from a study of vaccination effects on CD4 cells after COVID-19. Whole-study results and caveats: The study had few convalescent patients and no early post-infection timepoints. Just 1 of 255 vaccine-induced clones in healthy recipients was cross-reactive.

The CDR3 sequence is 13 residues long. Trimming took 4 bases from V and 5 from J, leaving 11 bases between them. Looked up from germline, CDR1 is KGHSH and CDR2 is LQKENI. Only in-frame clones appear in the TCRdb table, and some are missing; sequencing was by immunoSEQ multiplex PCR. The sample contains about 48,000 clones, about four fifths of which appear only once. Note on this clone: The antigen is not known.

Pools of viral peptides were used by the ViraFEST assay to expand antigen-specific CD4+ T cells ahead of sequencing. At the end of about ten days of culture, CD4+ T cells were isolated. Absence of prior SARS-CoV-2 infection characterized the vaccine recipients, who showed negative nucleocapsid antibodies. For each well, two million PBMC were cultured with 8.5 to 10 IU/ml IL-2 and 8 to 10 ug/ml peptides. Fresh IL-2-containing medium replaced half the medium on days 3 and 7. The receptor was isolated from a human donor who received a COVID-19 vaccine. The input for sequencing was CD4+ T cells from PBMCs cultured with HCoV-OC43 spike peptides, taken before COVID-19 vaccination. Subset given: HCoV-OC43 spike overlapping peptide pool stimulation. V is TRBV18 and J is TRBJ1-1; D ambiguous. The CDR3 loop reads CASSLNGRTEAFF. CDR3 nucleotide sequence: TGTGCCAGCTCACTTAATGGGCGAACTGAAGCTTTCTTT.